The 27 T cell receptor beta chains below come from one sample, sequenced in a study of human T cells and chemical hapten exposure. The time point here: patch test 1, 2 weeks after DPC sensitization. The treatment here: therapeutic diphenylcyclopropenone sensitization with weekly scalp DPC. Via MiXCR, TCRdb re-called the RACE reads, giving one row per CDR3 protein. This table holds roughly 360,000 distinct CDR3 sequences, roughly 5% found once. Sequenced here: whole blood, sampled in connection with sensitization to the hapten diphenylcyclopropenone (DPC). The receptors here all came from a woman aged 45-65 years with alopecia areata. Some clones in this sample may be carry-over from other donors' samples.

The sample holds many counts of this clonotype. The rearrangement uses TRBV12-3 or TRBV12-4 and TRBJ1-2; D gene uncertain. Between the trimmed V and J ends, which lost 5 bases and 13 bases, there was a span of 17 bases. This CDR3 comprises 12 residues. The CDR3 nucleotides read TGTGCCAGCAGTATACAGACCGACCGGCTCACCTTC. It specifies CASSIQTDRLTF.

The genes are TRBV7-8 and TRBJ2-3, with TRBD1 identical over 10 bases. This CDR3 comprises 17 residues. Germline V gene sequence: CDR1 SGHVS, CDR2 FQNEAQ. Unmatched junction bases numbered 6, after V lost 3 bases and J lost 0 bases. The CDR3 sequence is CASSFRDRGISTDTQYF. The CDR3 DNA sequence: TGTGCCAGCAGCTTCCGGGACAGGGGAATTAGCACAGATACGCAGTATTTT.

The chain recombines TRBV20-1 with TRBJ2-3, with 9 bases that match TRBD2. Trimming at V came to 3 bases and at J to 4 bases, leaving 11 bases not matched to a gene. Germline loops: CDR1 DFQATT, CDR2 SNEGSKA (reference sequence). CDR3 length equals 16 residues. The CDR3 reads CSASLLSGGPADTQYF. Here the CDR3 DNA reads TGCAGTGCTAGTCTCCTGAGCGGGGGGCCCGCAGATACGCAGTATTTT.

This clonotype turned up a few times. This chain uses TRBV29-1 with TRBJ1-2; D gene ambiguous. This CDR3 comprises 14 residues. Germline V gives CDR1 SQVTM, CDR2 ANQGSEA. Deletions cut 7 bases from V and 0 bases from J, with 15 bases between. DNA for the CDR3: TGCAGCGCTCGAAGACACGATGCTAACTATGGCTACACCTTC. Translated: CSARRHDANYGYTF.

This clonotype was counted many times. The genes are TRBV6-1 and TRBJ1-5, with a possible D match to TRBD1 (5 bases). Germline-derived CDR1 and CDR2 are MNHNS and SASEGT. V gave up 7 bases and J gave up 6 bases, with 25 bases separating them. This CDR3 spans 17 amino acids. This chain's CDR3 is CASIDAAVYQGTQPQHF. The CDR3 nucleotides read TGTGCCAGCATTGACGCTGCAGTATACCAGGGTACTCAGCCCCAGCATTTT.

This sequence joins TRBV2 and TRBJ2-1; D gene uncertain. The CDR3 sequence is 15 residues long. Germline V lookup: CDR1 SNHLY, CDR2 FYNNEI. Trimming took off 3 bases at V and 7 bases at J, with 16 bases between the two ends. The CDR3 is CASSDSETHPNEQFF. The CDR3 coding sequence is TGTGCCAGCAGTGACAGCGAAACTCACCCAAATGAGCAGTTCTTC.

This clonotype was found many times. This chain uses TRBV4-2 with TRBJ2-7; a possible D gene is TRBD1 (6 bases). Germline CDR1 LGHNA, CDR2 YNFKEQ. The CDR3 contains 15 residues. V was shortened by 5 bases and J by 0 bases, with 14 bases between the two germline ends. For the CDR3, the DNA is TGTGCCAGCAGCGCAGGGGACCAGAGCTCCTACGAGCAGTACTTC. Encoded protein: CASSAGDQSSYEQYF.

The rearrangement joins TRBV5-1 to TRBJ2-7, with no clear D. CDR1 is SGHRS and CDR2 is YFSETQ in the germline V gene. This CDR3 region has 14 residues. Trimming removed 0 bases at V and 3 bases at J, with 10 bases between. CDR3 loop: CASSLAPGIYEQYF. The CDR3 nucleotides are TGCGCCAGCAGCTTGGCTCCAGGAATCTACGAGCAGTACTTC.

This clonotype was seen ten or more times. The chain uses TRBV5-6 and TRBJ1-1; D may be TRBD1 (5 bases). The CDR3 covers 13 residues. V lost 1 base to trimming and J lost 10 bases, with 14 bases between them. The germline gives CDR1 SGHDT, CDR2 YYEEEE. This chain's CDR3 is CASSLRGTWAAFF. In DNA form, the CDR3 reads TGTGCCAGCAGCTTGAGGGGTACGTGGGCAGCTTTCTTT.

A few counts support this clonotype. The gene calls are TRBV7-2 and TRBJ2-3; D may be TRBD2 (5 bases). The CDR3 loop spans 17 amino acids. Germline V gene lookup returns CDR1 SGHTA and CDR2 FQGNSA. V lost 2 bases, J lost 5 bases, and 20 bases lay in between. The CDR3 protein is CASSLRAAAPPGDTQYF. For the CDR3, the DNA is TGTGCCAGCAGCTTAAGGGCAGCGGCCCCCCCGGGAGATACGCAGTATTTT.

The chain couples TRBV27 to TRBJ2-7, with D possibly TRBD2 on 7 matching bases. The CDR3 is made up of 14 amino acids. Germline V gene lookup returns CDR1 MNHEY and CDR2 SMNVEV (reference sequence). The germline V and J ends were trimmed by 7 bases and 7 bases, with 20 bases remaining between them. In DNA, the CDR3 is TGTGCCAGCAACCCTGGGGGGGCCGGGGATGAGCAGTACTTC. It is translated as CASNPGGAGDEQYF.

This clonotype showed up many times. The CDR3 DNA reads as TGTGCCAGCAAGGGTACCTACAATGAGCAGTTCTTC. This translates into CASKGTYNEQFF. The J gene is TRBJ2-1, the V gene TRBV2; no clear D gene. The V end was cut by 7 bases, the J end by 2 bases, with 6 bases between. CDR3 size: 12 residues. The germline gives CDR1 SNHLY, CDR2 FYNNEI.

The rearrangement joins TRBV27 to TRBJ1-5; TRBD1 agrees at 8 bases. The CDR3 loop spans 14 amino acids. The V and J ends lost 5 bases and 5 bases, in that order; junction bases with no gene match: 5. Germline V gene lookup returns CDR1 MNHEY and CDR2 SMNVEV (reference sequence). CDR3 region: CASSPDRAHQPQHF. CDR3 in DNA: TGTGCCAGCAGTCCGGACAGGGCACATCAGCCCCAGCATTTT.

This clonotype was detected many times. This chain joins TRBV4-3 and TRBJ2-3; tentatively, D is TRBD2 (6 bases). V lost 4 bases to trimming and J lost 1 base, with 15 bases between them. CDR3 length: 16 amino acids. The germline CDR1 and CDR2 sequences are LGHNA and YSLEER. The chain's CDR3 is CASSLARERGTDTQYF. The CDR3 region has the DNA TGCGCCAGCAGCCTGGCACGGGAGCGGGGCACAGATACGCAGTATTTT.

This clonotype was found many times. CDR3 protein: CASSLFGRGANTEAFF. The DNA for the CDR3 is TGTGCCAGCAGCTTATTTGGTCGGGGCGCGAACACTGAAGCTTTCTTT. The genes are TRBV7-9 and TRBJ1-1, with D possibly matching TRBD1 (5 bases). Germline-derived CDR1 and CDR2 are SEHNR and FQNEAQ (reference sequence). The CDR3 spans 16 residues. Trimming cost V 2 bases and J 1 base, with 14 bases left between them.

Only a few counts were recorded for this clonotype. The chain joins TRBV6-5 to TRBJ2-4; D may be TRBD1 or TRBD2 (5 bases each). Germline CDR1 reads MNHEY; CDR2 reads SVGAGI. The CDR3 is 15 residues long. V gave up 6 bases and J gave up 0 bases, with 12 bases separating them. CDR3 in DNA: TGTGCCAGCAGCTCCGGGGCTCTAGCCAAAAACATTCAGTACTTC. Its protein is CASSSGALAKNIQYF.

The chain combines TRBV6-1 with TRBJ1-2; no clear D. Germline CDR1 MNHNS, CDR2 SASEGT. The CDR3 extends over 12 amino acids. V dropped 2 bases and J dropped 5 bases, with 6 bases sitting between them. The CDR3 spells CASSEFRYGYTF. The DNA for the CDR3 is TGTGCCAGCAGTGAATTCCGTTATGGCTACACCTTC.

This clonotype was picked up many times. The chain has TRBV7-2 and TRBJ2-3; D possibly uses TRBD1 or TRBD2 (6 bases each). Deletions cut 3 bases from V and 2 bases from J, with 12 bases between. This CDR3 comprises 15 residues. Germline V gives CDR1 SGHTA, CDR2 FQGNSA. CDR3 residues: CASSFRGLYTDTQYF. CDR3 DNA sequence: TGTGCCAGCAGCTTTCGGGGGCTCTACACAGATACGCAGTATTTT.

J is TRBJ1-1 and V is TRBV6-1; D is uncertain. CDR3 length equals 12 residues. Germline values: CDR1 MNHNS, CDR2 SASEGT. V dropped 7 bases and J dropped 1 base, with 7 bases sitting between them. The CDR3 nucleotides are TGTGCCAGCATCTCCCCGAACACTGAAGCTTTCTTT. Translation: CASISPNTEAFF.

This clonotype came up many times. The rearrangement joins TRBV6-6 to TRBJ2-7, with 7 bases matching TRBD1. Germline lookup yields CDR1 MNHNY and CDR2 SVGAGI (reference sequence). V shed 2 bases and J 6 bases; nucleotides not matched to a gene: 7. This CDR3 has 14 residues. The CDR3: CASSYDRQGSEQYF. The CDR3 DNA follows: TGTGCCAGCAGTTACGATAGACAGGGTAGCGAGCAGTACTTC.

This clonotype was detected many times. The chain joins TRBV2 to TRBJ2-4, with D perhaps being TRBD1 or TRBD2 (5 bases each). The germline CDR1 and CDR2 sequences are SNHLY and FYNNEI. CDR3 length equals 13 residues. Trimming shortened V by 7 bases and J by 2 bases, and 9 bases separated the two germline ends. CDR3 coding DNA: TGTGCCAGCATTGGGGGACCCAAAAACATTCAGTACTTC. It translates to CASIGGPKNIQYF.

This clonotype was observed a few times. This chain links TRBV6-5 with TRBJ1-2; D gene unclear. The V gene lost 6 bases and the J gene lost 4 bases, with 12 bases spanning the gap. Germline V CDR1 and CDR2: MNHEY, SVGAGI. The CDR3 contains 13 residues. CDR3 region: CASSSDGFYGYTF. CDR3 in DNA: TGTGCCAGCAGCTCGGACGGGTTCTATGGCTACACCTTC.

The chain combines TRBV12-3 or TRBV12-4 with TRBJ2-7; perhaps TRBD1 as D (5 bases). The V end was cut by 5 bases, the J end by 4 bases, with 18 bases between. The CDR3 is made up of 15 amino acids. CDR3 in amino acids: CASSIQGLSFYEQYF. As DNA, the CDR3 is TGTGCCAGCAGTATCCAGGGTCTATCCTTTTACGAGCAGTACTTC.

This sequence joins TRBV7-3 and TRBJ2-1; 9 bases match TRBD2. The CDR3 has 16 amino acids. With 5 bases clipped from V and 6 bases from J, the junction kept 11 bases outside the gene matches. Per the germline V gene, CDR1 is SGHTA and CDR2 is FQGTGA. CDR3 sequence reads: CASSPGTSRGLNEQFF. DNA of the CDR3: TGTGCCAGCAGCCCAGGGACTAGCCGGGGGCTCAATGAGCAGTTCTTC.

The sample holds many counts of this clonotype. As DNA, the CDR3 is TGTGCCAGCAGTTTAGGGGGGAGACAGCAAGAGACCCAGTACTTC. It codes for CASSLGGRQQETQYF. The rearrangement links TRBV28 to TRBJ2-5; a possible D gene is TRBD2 (6 bases). This CDR3 contains 15 residues. Germline V lookup: CDR1 MDHEN, CDR2 SYDVKM. Trimming cost V 2 bases and J 2 bases, with 12 bases left between them.

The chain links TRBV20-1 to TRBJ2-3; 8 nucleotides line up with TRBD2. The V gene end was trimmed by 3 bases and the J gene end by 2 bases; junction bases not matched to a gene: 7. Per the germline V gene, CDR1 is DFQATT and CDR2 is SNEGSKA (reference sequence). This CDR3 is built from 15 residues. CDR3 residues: CSASRLAGFTDTQYF. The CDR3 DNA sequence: TGCAGTGCTAGCCGTTTAGCGGGGTTCACAGATACGCAGTATTTT.

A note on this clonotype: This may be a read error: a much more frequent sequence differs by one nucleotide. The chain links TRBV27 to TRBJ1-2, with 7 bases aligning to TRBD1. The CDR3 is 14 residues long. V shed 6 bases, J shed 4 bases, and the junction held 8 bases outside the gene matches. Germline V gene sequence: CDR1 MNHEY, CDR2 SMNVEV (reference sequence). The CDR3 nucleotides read TGTGCCAGCAGAGAAGTAGGGGGCAGCTATGGCTACACCTTC. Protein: CASREVGGSYGYTF.